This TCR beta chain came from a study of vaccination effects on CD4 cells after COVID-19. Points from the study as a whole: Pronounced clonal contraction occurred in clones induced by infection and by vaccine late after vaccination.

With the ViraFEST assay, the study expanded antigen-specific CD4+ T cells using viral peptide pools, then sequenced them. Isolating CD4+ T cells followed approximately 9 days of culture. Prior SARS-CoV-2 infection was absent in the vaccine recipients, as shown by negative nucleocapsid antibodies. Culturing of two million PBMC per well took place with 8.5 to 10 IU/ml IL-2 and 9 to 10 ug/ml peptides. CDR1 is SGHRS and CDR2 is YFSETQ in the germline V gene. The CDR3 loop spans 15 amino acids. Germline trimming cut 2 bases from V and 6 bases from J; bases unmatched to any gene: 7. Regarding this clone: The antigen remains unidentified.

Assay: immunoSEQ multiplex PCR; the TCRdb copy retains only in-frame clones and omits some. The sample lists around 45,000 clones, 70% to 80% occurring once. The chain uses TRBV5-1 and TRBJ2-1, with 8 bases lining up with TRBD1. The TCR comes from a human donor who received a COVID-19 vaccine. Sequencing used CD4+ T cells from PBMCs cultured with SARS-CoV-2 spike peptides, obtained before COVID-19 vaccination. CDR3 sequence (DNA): TGCGCCAGCAGCTTTATGACAGGGGAGGTCAATGAGCAGTTCTTC. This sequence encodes CASSFMTGEVNEQFF.